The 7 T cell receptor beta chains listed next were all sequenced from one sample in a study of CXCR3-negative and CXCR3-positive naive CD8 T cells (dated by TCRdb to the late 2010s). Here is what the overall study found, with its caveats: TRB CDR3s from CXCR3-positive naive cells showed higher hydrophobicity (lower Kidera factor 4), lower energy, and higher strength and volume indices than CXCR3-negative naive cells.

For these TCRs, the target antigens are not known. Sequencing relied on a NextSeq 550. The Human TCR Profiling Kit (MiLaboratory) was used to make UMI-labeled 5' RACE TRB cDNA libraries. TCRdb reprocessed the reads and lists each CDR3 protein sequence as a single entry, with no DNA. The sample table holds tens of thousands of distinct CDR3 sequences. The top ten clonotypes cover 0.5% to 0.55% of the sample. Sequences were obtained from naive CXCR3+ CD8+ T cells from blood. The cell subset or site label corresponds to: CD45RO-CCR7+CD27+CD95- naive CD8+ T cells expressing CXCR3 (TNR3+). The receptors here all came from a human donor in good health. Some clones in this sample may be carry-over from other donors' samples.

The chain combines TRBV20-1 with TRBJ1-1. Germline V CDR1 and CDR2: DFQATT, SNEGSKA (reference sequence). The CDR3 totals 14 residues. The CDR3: CSASPRAWNTEAFF.

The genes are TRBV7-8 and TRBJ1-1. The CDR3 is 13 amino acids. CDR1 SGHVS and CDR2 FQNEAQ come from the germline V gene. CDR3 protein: CASSDDGNTEAFF.

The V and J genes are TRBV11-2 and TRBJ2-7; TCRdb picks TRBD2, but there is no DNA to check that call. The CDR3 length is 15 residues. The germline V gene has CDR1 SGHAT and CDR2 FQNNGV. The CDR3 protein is CASSLAGGAGYEQYF.

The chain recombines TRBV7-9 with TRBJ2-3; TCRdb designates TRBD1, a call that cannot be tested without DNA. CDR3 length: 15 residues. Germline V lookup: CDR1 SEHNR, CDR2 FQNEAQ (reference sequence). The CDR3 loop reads CAGSPPPSGSDTQYF.

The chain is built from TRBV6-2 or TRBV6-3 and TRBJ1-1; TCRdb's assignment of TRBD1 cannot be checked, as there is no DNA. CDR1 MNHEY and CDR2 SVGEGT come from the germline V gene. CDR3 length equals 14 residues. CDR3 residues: CASSPGALNTEAFF.

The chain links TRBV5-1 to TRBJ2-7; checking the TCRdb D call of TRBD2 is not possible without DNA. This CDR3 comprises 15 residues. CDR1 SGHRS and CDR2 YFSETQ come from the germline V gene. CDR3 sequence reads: CASRTPGLAGYEQYF.

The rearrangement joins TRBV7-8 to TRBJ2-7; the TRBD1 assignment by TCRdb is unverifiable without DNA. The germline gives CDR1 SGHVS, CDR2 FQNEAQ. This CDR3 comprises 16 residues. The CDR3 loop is CASSLSRTGESYEQYF.